This TCR beta chain comes out of a study of identical twins (dated by TCRdb to the mid-2010s). For the wider study: To test whether fetal clonotypes persist, this study deep-sequenced TCR alpha and beta repertoires from monozygotic twins, from unrelated adults of various ages, and from cord blood. Replicate twin experiments were performed at different times using different library preparation protocols to rule out contamination. On the study overall, not on this receptor specifically: Out-of-frame TCR alpha sequences shared between twins showed an excess of low generation-probability sequences compared with coincidental sharing between unrelated individuals. Recombination models systematically underestimated out-of-frame TCR alpha sharing in monozygotic twins but agreed with sharing between unrelated individuals. Abundant cord blood beta clonotypes had fewer insertions, young adult naive repertoires showed a similar but weaker trend, and memory repertoires showed no such trend. Invariant T cells such as MAIT and iNKT could partly confound zero-insertion analyses, though diverse VJ usage argued against this for most clonotypes. In beta out-of-frame sequences, excess twin sharing was weaker, because having fewer shared sequences lowered the signal-to-noise ratio. Because the same donors could not be followed over many years, the conclusions relied on cross-sectional statistical analysis.

All donors were healthy Caucasians. The twin cohort consisted of three pairs of female monozygotic twins, all aged 18 to 29 years. Miltenyi CD45RO+ enrichment and human naive T-cell isolation kits were used to isolate memory (CD45RO+) and naive T cells from PBMC. CDR1 and CDR2 are read off the germline V gene (reference sequence) as LNHDA and SQIVND. V is pared back by 3 bases and J by 3 bases, with 8 bases lying between the germline termini. Inclusive of the bounding cysteine and phenylalanine, the CDR3 is 13 residues long. The read is trimmed to its CDR3 DNA, 39 bases read in frame from base 1. Library creation used 5' RACE. The reads were generated on an Illumina HiSeq 2000. A universal primer binding site was introduced by template switching, and a unique molecular identifier was present in the final cDNA, enabling accurate counting of TCR cDNA molecules. Specific primers in the conserved constant-segment region were used to synthesize first-strand cDNA for TCR alpha and beta chains. To control for contamination, every cDNA library was double barcoded, receiving both a SMART-Mk sample barcode and Illumina barcodes. TruSeq adapter sequences and Illumina sample barcodes were added in two successive PCR steps. Sequencing of the TCR alpha and beta cDNA libraries was done on the Illumina HiSeq platform using custom primers. The source study handled its data this way. Raw reads were processed with MiGEC to extract unique molecular identifiers, and MiXCR was used to determine CDR3 positions. Recombination models were inferred per individual with the repgenHMM and IGoR tools using an EM algorithm. The analysis of shared clonotypes was done with the tcR package in R, with sharing normalized by the product of cloneset sizes. To study raw recombination free of thymic and clonal selection effects, out-of-frame nonproductive sequences were analyzed. Starting from the raw public reads, TCRdb applied fastp trimming at Q25, assembled clones with MiXCR and retained in-frame beta chains. Here each entry gathers all rows of one CDR3 protein and keeps the most common genes and DNA. The V and J calls and clone size are TCRdb's, not the authors'. For this sample the table gives about 240,000 distinct CDR3 sequences, of which approximately 11% were detected only once. The ten top clones hold roughly 3.7% of the sample.

For this clonotype: Its specific antigen is unknown. Base qualities are not recorded, but no much larger clone differs from it by a single base.

These data also formed part of another study, on yellow fever vaccine responses in identical twins. Drawing on the second study: According to the authors, the vaccine-induced T cell response in identical twins seemed to be partly convergent and partly specific to each individual. The study precisely tracked vaccine-responding T cell clones in identical twins.

The rearrangement joined TRBV19 to TRBJ1-1, with the D segment identity uncertain. The clonotype comes from a woman between 18 and 29 years old in good health. Sequenced input: memory (CD45RO+) T cells sorted from blood. In the paper's terms, the cell subset or site label means: CD45RO+ enriched T cells. Here the CDR3 is given as CASSMRVDTEAFF. The sequenced DNA: TGTGCCAGTAGTATGAGAGTTGACACTGAAGCTTTCTTT.